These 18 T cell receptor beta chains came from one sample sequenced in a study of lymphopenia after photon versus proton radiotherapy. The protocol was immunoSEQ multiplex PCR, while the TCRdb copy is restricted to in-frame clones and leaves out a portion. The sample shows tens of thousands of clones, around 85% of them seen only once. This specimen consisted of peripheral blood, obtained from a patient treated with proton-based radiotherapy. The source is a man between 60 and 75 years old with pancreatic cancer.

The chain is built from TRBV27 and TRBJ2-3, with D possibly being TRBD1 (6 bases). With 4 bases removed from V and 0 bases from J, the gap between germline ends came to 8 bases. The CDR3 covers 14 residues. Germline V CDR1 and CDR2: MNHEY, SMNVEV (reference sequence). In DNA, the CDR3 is TGTGCCAGCAGTTCACAGGGCAGCACAGATACGCAGTATTTT. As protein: CASSSQGSTDTQYF.

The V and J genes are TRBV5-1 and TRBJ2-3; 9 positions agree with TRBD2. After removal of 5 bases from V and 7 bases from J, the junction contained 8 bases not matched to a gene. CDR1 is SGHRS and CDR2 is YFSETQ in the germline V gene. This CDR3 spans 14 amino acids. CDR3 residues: CASRASGNENTQYF. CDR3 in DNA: TGCGCCAGCAGAGCTAGCGGGAATGAAAATACGCAGTATTTT.

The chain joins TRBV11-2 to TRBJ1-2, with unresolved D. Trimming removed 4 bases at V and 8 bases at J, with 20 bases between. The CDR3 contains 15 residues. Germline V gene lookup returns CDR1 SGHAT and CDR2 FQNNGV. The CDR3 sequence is CASSSLWRGEYGYTF. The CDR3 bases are TGTGCCAGCAGCTCCTTATGGCGGGGAGAGTACGGCTACACCTTC.

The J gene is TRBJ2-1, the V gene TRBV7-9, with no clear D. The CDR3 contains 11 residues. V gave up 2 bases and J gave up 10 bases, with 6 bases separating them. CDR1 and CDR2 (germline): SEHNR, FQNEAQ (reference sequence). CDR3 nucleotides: TGTGCCAGCAGCTTACTATCGGAGCAGTTCTTC. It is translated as CASSLLSEQFF.

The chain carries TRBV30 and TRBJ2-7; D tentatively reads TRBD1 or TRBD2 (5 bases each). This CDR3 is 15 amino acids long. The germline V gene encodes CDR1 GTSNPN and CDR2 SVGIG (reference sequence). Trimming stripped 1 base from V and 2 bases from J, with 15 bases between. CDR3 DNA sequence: TGTGCCTGGAGTGCTCCATCTGGGGGACCCTACGAGCAGTACTTC. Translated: CAWSAPSGGPYEQYF.

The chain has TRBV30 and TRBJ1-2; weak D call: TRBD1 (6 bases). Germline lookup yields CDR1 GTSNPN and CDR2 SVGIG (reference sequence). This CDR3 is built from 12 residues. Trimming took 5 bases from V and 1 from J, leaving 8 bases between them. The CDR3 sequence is CAWWTVNYGYTF. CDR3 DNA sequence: TGTGCCTGGTGGACAGTTAACTATGGCTACACCTTC.

The CDR3 is CAWTPSGYNEQFF. Here the CDR3 DNA reads TGTGCCTGGACTCCCTCGGGCTACAATGAGCAGTTCTTC. This chain joins TRBV30 and TRBJ2-1; no definite D call. This CDR3 spans 13 amino acids. V was clipped by 4 bases and J by 3 bases, with 10 bases between them. Germline assignment: CDR1 GTSNPN and CDR2 SVGIG (reference sequence).

CDR3 in DNA: TGCGCCAGCAAGTGGACTAGCGAGAACACCGGGGAGCTGTTTTTT. It yields the protein CASKWTSENTGELFF. The chain combines TRBV4-3 with TRBJ2-2; 9 bases map to TRBD2. The CDR3 totals 15 residues. From germline, CDR1 is LGHNA and CDR2 YSLEER. With 7 bases clipped from V and 1 base from J, the junction kept 4 bases outside the gene matches.

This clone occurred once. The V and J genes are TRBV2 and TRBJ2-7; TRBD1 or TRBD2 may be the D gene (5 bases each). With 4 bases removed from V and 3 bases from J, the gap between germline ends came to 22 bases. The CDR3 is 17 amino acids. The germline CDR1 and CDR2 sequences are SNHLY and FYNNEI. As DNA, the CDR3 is TGTGCCAGCAGTGGAGGTGAGGGCAGGCGGCAGGGCTACGAGCAGTACTTC. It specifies CASSGGEGRRQGYEQYF. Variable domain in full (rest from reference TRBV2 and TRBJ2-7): EPEVTQTPSHQVTQMGQEVILRCVPISNHLYFYWYRQILGQKVEFLVSFYNNEISEKSEIFDDQFSVERPDGSNFTLKIRSTKLEDSAMYFCASSGGEGRRQGYEQYFGPGTRLTVT.

CDR3 region: CASSIYPGGNQPQHF. CDR3 coding DNA: TGTGCCAGTAGTATATATCCCGGGGGAAATCAGCCCCAGCATTTT. The rearrangement links TRBV19 to TRBJ1-5, with a weak D call TRBD1 (5 bases). The V gene's germline CDR1 is LNHDA and CDR2 SQIVND (reference sequence). The CDR3 is 15 amino acids. Trimming removed 2 bases from V and 4 bases from J, with 12 bases in between.

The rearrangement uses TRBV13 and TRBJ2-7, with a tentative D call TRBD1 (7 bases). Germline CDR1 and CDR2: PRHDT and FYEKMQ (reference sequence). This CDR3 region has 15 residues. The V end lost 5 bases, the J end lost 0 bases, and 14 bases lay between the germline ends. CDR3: CASSRGTVFSYEQYF. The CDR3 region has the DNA TGTGCCAGCAGCCGCGGGACAGTATTCTCCTACGAGCAGTACTTC.

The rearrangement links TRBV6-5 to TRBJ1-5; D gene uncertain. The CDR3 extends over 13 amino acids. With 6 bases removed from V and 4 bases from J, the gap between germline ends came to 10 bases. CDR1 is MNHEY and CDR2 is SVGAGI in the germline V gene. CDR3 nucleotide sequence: TGTGCCAGCAGCCTGGGCCCTAATCAGCCCCAGCATTTT. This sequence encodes CASSLGPNQPQHF.

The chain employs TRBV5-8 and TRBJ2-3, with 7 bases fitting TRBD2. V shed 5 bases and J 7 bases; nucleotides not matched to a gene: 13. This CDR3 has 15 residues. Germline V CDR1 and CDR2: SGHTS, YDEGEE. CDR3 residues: CASRAGRERSNTQYF. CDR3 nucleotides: TGTGCCAGCAGGGCCGGGCGGGAGAGGTCGAATACGCAGTATTTT.

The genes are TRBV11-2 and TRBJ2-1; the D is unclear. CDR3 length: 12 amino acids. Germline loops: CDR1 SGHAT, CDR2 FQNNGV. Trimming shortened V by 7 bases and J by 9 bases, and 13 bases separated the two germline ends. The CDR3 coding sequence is TGTGCCAGCACCCTAACGAACCTTGAGCAGTTCTTC. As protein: CASTLTNLEQFF.

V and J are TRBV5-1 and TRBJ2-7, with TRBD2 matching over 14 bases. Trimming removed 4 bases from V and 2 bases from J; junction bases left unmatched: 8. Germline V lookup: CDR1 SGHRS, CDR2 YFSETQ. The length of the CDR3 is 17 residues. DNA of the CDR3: TGCGCCAGCAGCCCGGTAGGACTAGCGGGAGGTCCCTACGAGCAGTACTTC. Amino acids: CASSPVGLAGGPYEQYF.

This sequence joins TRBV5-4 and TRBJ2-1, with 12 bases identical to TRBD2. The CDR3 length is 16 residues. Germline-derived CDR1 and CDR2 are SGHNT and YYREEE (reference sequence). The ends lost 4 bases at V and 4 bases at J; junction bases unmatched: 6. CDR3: CASSKTLAGGYNEQFF. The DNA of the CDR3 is TGTGCCAGCAGCAAAACACTAGCGGGAGGATACAATGAGCAGTTCTTC.

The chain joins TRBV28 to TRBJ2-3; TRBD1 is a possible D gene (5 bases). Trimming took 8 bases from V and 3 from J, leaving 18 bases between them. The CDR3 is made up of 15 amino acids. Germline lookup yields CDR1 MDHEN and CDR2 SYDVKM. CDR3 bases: TGTGCCAGCTCAATAGGGGTTTCCCGGACAGATACGCAGTATTTT. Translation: CASSIGVSRTDTQYF.

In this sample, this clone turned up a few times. DNA for the CDR3: TGTGCCAGTAGTTTTCTGGACAAAAAGGGTGGCTACACCTTC. As protein: CASSFLDKKGGYTF. The chain uses TRBV19 and TRBJ1-2; D possibly corresponds to TRBD1 (5 bases). Trimming shortened V by 5 bases and J by 7 bases, and 17 bases separated the two germline ends. Germline V gene sequence: CDR1 LNHDA, CDR2 SQIVND (reference sequence). The CDR3 runs 14 residues. The complete variable domain, with remaining parts taken from reference TRBV19 and TRBJ1-2, reads DGGITQSPKYLFRKEGQNVTLSCEQNLNHDAMYWYRQDPGQGLRLIYYSQIVNDFQKGDIAEGYSVSREKKESFPLTVTSAQKNPTAFYLCASSFLDKKGGYTFGSGTRLTVV.